This passage covers 20 T cell receptor beta chains from one sample sequenced in a study of response to subunit inactivated influenza vaccine. TCRdb recomputed calls from the RT-PCR reads with MiXCR, one row per CDR3 protein. The sample carries a few hundred thousand distinct CDR3 sequences, 20% to 25% recorded once. This material consisted of PBMCs from blood, taken around 22 months after vaccination. The source is a man in his fifties or sixties who received an inactivated influenza vaccine.

V gene TRBV5-1 combines with J gene TRBJ1-4; tentatively, D is TRBD1 (6 bases). V was pared by 4 bases and J by 7 bases, with 14 bases between. The germline V gene encodes CDR1 SGHRS and CDR2 YFSETQ. The CDR3 has 14 residues. In nucleotides, the CDR3 is TGCGCCAGCAGCCCCACCTGGGGGCCTGAAAAACTGTTTTTT. Translated, it gives CASSPTWGPEKLFF.

This clonotype occurred many times. V is TRBV20-1 and J is TRBJ1-1; the D gene is possibly TRBD1 (5 bases). Per the germline V gene, CDR1 is DFQATT and CDR2 is SNEGSKA (reference sequence). Between the trimmed V and J ends, which lost 1 base and 5 bases, there was a span of 11 bases. The CDR3 length is 13 residues. The CDR3 nucleotides read TGCAGTGCTAGAGTAGTCAGGGCGACTGAAGCTTTCTTT. Translated: CSARVVRATEAFF.

This chain links TRBV12-3 or TRBV12-4 with TRBJ2-4; D not resolved. This CDR3 contains 14 residues. V lost 1 base and J lost 8, with 12 bases in between. CDR3 in DNA: TGTGCCAGCAGTTTAGTAAGCGATGGGGACATTCAGTACTTC. Translation gives CASSLVSDGDIQYF.

This clonotype was recorded many times. The chain carries TRBV19 and TRBJ1-2; the D gene is possibly TRBD1 (5 bases). Germline loops: CDR1 LNHDA, CDR2 SQIVND (reference sequence). Trimming stripped 5 bases from V and 10 bases from J, with 20 bases between. The CDR3 loop spans 14 amino acids. The CDR3 coding sequence is TGTGCCAGTAGTTTAACCAGGACACCGGAAACCTACACCTTC. Protein sequence: CASSLTRTPETYTF.

The chain employs TRBV4-2 and TRBJ2-1; TRBD2 matches at 10 bases. This CDR3 contains 20 residues. V was pared by 1 base and J by 1 base, with 13 bases of the junction left unmatched. Germline CDR1 reads LGHNA; CDR2 reads YNFKEQ. The DNA of the CDR3 is TGTGCCAGCAGCCAAGGGTCAAGGCTAGCGGGAGCAGAATCCTACAATGAGCAGTTCTTC. Translating it yields CASSQGSRLAGAESYNEQFF.

This clonotype has a handful of counts. V gene TRBV19 combines with J gene TRBJ2-1; 7 bases agree with TRBD2. V trimming: 6 bases; J trimming: 6 bases; junction bases outside the gene matches: 5. The CDR3 extends over 13 amino acids. CDR1 is LNHDA, CDR2 SQIVND, per germline (reference sequence). The CDR3 DNA follows: TGTGCCAGTAGATCCGGGACTATCAATGAGCAGTTCTTC. As protein: CASRSGTINEQFF.

The chain carries TRBV18 and TRBJ2-7; maybe TRBD1 (5 bases). The CDR3 sequence is 14 residues long. Germline V CDR1 and CDR2: KGHSH, LQKENI. Trimming took 2 bases from V and 2 from J, leaving 10 bases between them. CDR3 loop: CASSPTQGAYEQYF. The CDR3 DNA follows: TGTGCCAGCTCACCAACTCAAGGGGCCTACGAGCAGTACTTC.

In its sample, this clonotype was seen many times. The genes are TRBV28 and TRBJ1-5; D not certain. Germline CDR1 and CDR2: MDHEN and SYDVKM. The CDR3 is 12 residues long. Trimming pared 5 bases from V and 4 bases from J, leaving 6 bases between. The CDR3 DNA sequence: TGTGCCAGCAGTCTTAAAAATCAGCCCCAGCATTTT. It encodes CASSLKNQPQHF.

The chain employs TRBV27 and TRBJ2-5; D gene unclear. This CDR3 comprises 12 residues. The V gene lost 5 bases and the J gene lost 1 base, with 5 bases spanning the gap. The germline CDR1 and CDR2 sequences are MNHEY and SMNVEV (reference sequence). The CDR3 loop is CASSGSQETQYF. The CDR3 coding sequence is TGTGCCAGCAGTGGCAGCCAAGAGACCCAGTACTTC.

The chain uses TRBV7-8 and TRBJ2-1; 7 bases are a match to TRBD2. The CDR3 is made up of 16 amino acids. The ends lost 5 bases at V and 2 bases at J; junction bases unmatched: 9. Germline assignment: CDR1 SGHVS and CDR2 FQNEAQ. CDR3 DNA sequence: TGTGCCAGCAGCCCCATTGTGAGCGGGGCCTACAATGAGCAGTTCTTC. This gives the protein CASSPIVSGAYNEQFF.

V and J are TRBV4-3 and TRBJ2-3; no firm D call. This CDR3 has 13 amino acids. Germline V gene lookup returns CDR1 LGHNA and CDR2 YSLEER. V was pared by 2 bases and J by 1 base, with 4 bases between. The CDR3 reads CASSQQGTDTQYF. The CDR3 DNA is TGCGCCAGCAGCCAACAGGGCACAGATACGCAGTATTTT.

As concerns this clonotype: Just one base apart from a much larger clone, this may be a read error. The V gene is TRBV28, the J gene TRBJ1-4, with D uncertain. Germline values: CDR1 MDHEN, CDR2 SYDVKM. The CDR3 extends over 14 amino acids. CDR3 DNA: TGTGCCAGCAGTCCGGCCGGGCCTTGGGAAAAACCGTTTTTT. Translating it yields CASSPAGPWEKPFF.

The gene calls are TRBV20-1 and TRBJ2-5; 8 bases line up with TRBD2. The V gene's germline CDR1 is DFQATT and CDR2 SNEGSKA (reference sequence). The V segment lost 4 bases and the J segment 1 base; nucleotides outside the gene matches: 8. The CDR3 contains 15 residues. The CDR3 DNA sequence: TGCAGTGCTACCCTATTCGGGACTAGCCAAGAGACCCAGTACTTC. Protein sequence: CSATLFGTSQETQYF.

On this clonotype: The CDR3 ends on some other residue instead of the conserved phenylalanine or tryptophan, so this is likely a read error. This chain connects TRBV6-5 to TRBJ1-2; D gene uncertain. V lost 0 bases and J lost 4, with 9 bases in between. Germline assignment: CDR1 MNHEY and CDR2 SVGAGI. This CDR3 has 14 amino acids. The chain's CDR3 is CASSYSGRFYGYTY. CDR3 DNA sequence: TGTGCCAGCAGTTACTCCGGACGGTTCTATGGCTACACCTAC.

The DNA for the CDR3 is TGTGCCAGCAGTTCTACCAGGTTGAACACTGAAGCTTTCTTT. Its protein is CASSSTRLNTEAFF. The genes are TRBV2 and TRBJ1-1, with D uncertain. Germline assignment: CDR1 SNHLY and CDR2 FYNNEI. V lost 5 bases and J 0 bases, leaving 10 bases between the germline ends. This CDR3 is built from 14 residues.

V and J are TRBV20-1 and TRBJ1-6; 7 bases align to TRBD1. With 4 bases clipped from V and 9 bases from J, the junction kept 6 bases outside the gene matches. CDR3 length: 13 amino acids. Looked up from germline, CDR1 is DFQATT and CDR2 is SNEGSKA (reference sequence). The DNA for the CDR3 is TGCAGTGCTACTCCGGACAGGTCTTCACCCCTCCACTTT. It translates to CSATPDRSSPLHF.

A few counts support this clonotype. The V call is TRBV19, the J call TRBJ1-2, with D uncertain. This CDR3 has 15 amino acids. CDR1 is LNHDA and CDR2 is SQIVND in the germline V gene (reference sequence). With 3 bases removed from V and 6 bases from J, the gap between germline ends came to 17 bases. The CDR3 loop is CASSIQSGVIDGYTF. Here the CDR3 DNA reads TGTGCCAGTAGTATCCAGTCCGGGGTAATCGATGGCTACACCTTC. The whole variable domain, remainder taken from reference TRBV19 and TRBJ1-2, is DGGITQSPKYLFRKEGQNVTLSCEQNLNHDAMYWYRQDPGQGLRLIYYSQIVNDFQKGDIAEGYSVSREKKESFPLTVTSAQKNPTAFYLCASSIQSGVIDGYTFGSGTRLTVV.

This clonotype was seen a handful of times. This chain links TRBV5-6 with TRBJ2-3; no firm D call. Germline loops: CDR1 SGHDT, CDR2 YYEEEE. The CDR3 has 14 residues. Trimming stripped 6 bases from V and 4 bases from J, with 15 bases between. CDR3 amino acids: CASTHPAPADTQYF. CDR3 DNA: TGTGCCAGCACGCACCCGGCCCCGGCAGATACGCAGTATTTT. Using reference TRBV5-6 and TRBJ2-3 for the parts outside the CDR3, the full variable domain is DAGVTQSPTHLIKTRGQQVTLRCSPKSGHDTVSWYQQALGQGPQFIFQYYEEEERQRGNFPDRFSGHQFPNYSSELNVNALLLGDSALYLCASTHPAPADTQYFGPGTRLTVL.

This clonotype was recorded a few times. This chain links TRBV6-1 with TRBJ1-1; D unclear. In germline, CDR1 is MNHNS, CDR2 SASEGT. This CDR3 is built from 14 residues. V was shortened by 1 base and J by 0 bases, with 6 bases between the two germline ends. CDR3 DNA: TGTGCCAGCAGTGAAGTCGGCATGAACACTGAAGCTTTCTTT. Its protein product is CASSEVGMNTEAFF.

The V and J genes are TRBV28 and TRBJ1-5; D remains ambiguous. Trimming removed 10 bases from V and 0 bases from J, with 13 bases in between. The CDR3 has 14 amino acids. CDR1 is MDHEN, CDR2 SYDVKM, per germline. The CDR3 protein is CATYTGYSNQPQHF. CDR3 nucleotides: TGTGCCACCTACACTGGGTATAGCAATCAGCCCCAGCATTTT.